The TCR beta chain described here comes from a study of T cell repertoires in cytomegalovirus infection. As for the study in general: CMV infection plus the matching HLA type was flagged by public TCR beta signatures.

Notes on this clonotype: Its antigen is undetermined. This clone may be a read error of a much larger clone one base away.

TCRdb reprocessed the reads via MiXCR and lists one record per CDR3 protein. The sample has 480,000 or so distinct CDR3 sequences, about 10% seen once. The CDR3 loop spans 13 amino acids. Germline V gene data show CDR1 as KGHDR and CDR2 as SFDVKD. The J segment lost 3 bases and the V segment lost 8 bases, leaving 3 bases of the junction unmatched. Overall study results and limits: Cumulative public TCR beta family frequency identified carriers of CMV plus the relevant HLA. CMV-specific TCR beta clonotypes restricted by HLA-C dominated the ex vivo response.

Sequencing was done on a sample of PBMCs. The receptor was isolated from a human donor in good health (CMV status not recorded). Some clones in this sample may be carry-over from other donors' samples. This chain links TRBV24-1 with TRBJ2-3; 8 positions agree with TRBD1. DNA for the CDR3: TGTGCCACCAAGGACAGGGTGACAGATACGCAGTATTTT. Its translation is CATKDRVTDTQYF.